This TCR beta chain was recorded in a study of blood T cell repertoires in COVID-19. Participants were placed into cohorts based on the clinical history they reported. For recovered donors of Cohort 3, there were two negative PCRs, clearance, or symptom resolution. This clone was found a few times. TCRdb keeps only in-frame clones here, not all; method: immunoSEQ multiplex PCR. The sample holds some 200,000 clones, 75% to 90% seen once. The germline V and J ends were trimmed by 0 bases and 5 bases, with 6 bases remaining between them. CDR1 is SGHNT and CDR2 is YYREEE in the germline V gene (reference sequence). The CDR3 runs 13 residues.

The receptor comes from a woman under 40 who had recovered from COVID-19. Material: PBMCs or T cells enriched from blood (not recorded which). This chain joins TRBV5-4 and TRBJ2-1, with D hard to call. The chain's CDR3 is CASSLGGDNEQFF. CDR3 DNA: TGTGCCAGCAGCTTGGGTGGAGACAATGAGCAGTTCTTC. Supplemented by reference TRBV5-4 and TRBJ2-1, the full variable domain reads ETGVTQSPTHLIKTRGQQVTLRCSSQSGHNTVSWYQQALGQGPQFIFQYYREEENGRGNFPPRFSGLQFPNYSSELNVNALELDDSALYLCASSLGGDNEQFFGPGTRLTVL.